This T cell receptor beta chain appears in the sequencing data of a study of cytomegalovirus exposure and HLA in healthy donors. Findings and limits, study-wide: According to a later analysis, donors in an Asian-associated ancestry cluster reportedly had fewer N-insertions than the roughly 670-donor mean. Productive status was seen about 90% or about 30% of the time for most TCR beta V segments in an earlier analysis.

The PCR was carried out with 60 Vbeta primers and 13 Jbeta primers. Sequenced by immunoSEQ multiplex PCR; TCRdb stores in-frame clones only, minus some. This table has roughly 99,000 clones, around 74% appearing once. As for this clone: The antigen remains unidentified.

The CDR3 is made up of 13 amino acids. Germline V gives CDR1 MNHEY, CDR2 SVGAGI. Trimming shortened V by 7 bases and J by 4 bases, and 13 bases separated the two germline ends. Sampled while nominally healthy, donors likely had unrecorded immune exposures. The V and J genes are TRBV6-5 and TRBJ1-2, with D possibly TRBD1 on 6 matching bases. This TCR was recovered from a male donor in good health and CMV-seronegative. The specimen was PBMCs. The CDR3 DNA is TGTGCCAGCATCCAGGGGTTGGGCTATGGCTACACCTTC. This sequence encodes CASIQGLGYGYTF.